What follows are 2 T cell receptor beta chains derived from one specimen sequenced in a study of control samples from healthy donors and cancer patients. Data came from immunoSEQ multiplex PCR; TCRdb stores just in-frame clones and leaves some out. The data show tens of thousands of clones, approximately 90% seen once. Sequenced: PBMCs. The receptor source for this set is a woman aged 55-70 years with head and neck cancer.

This chain uses TRBV6-6 with TRBJ1-1; D remains ambiguous. Germline lookup yields CDR1 MNHNY and CDR2 SVGAGI (reference sequence). Trimming removed 6 bases from V and 5 bases from J, with 13 bases in between. This CDR3 has 13 residues. The CDR3 sequence is CASRRRSGTEAFF. The CDR3 region has the DNA TGTGCCAGCAGGCGAAGGAGCGGAACTGAAGCTTTCTTT.

The V and J genes are TRBV18 and TRBJ1-1, with D tentatively TRBD1 (6 bases). The CDR3 is 15 residues long. V was trimmed by 5 bases and J by 5 bases, leaving 18 bases between them. Germline-derived CDR1 and CDR2 are KGHSH and LQKENI. The DNA for the CDR3 is TGTGCCAGCTCAGGTCGGGGGCAGGGAAGTACTGAAGCTTTCTTT. Translation: CASSGRGQGSTEAFF.